Listed here are 21 T cell receptor beta chains from one sample, sequenced in a study of T cell changes during pregnancy in multiple sclerosis. TCRdb's table, derived via immunoSEQ multiplex PCR, lists solely in-frame clones and lacks some. The table has just under 65,000 clones, 91% seen once. The sequencing used peripheral blood, collected in the third trimester of pregnancy. These receptors all come from a female donor in good health, enrolled as a control in a pregnancy study.

The chain carries TRBV5-1 and TRBJ2-4; 7 nucleotides match TRBD1. Germline lookup yields CDR1 SGHRS and CDR2 YFSETQ. The CDR3 has 18 amino acids. With 3 bases clipped from V and 2 bases from J, the junction kept 14 bases outside the gene matches. CDR3 region: CASSSLGQTGWTKNIQYF. The CDR3 DNA sequence: TGCGCCAGCAGCTCCCTAGGTCAGACAGGGTGGACCAAAAACATTCAGTACTTC.

The sample holds one count of this clone. The genes are TRBV29-1 and TRBJ1-2; tentative D call: TRBD1 (5 bases). The CDR3 is made up of 12 amino acids. Trimming stripped 8 bases from V and 8 bases from J, with 18 bases between. Per the germline V gene, CDR1 is SQVTM and CDR2 is ANQGSEA. The CDR3 reads CSTVPGPRGYTF. CDR3 DNA sequence: TGCAGCACTGTTCCAGGGCCTAGGGGCTACACCTTC.

This clone was observed a few times. The chain couples TRBV28 to TRBJ2-7, with 7 positions matching TRBD1. The CDR3 is 12 amino acids. V trimming: 6 bases; J trimming: 2 bases; junction bases outside the gene matches: 1. Germline V gene lookup returns CDR1 MDHEN and CDR2 SYDVKM. The CDR3 nucleotides read TGTGCCAGCAGACAGGGGACCTACGAGCAGTACTTC. As protein: CASRQGTYEQYF.

The chain couples TRBV5-6 to TRBJ1-2; 9 positions agree with TRBD1. Germline CDR1 and CDR2: SGHDT and YYEEEE. V was pared by 3 bases and J by 4 bases, with 10 bases of the junction left unmatched. This CDR3 region has 16 residues. CDR3 DNA: TGTGCCAGCAGCTACGTAAGAACAGGGGGCATCTATGGCTACACCTTC. This codes for CASSYVRTGGIYGYTF.

The chain joins TRBV27 to TRBJ2-2; 16 bases line up with TRBD2. Germline V gives CDR1 MNHEY, CDR2 SMNVEV (reference sequence). The V segment lost 5 bases and the J segment 0 bases; nucleotides outside the gene matches: 6. This CDR3 is built from 19 residues. The CDR3 sequence is CASSMGLAGGNSNTGELFF. The DNA for the CDR3 is TGTGCCAGCAGTATGGGACTAGCGGGAGGGAACTCGAACACCGGGGAGCTGTTTTTT.

The chain recombines TRBV28 with TRBJ1-4, with TRBD1 as a possible D gene (6 bases). The CDR3 is made up of 13 amino acids. The ends were cut back, 5 bases at V and 7 bases at J, with 11 bases in the middle. Germline lookup yields CDR1 MDHEN and CDR2 SYDVKM. Here the CDR3 reads CASSRTVAEKLFF. CDR3 in DNA: TGTGCCAGCAGTCGGACAGTGGCTGAAAAACTGTTTTTT.

The chain couples TRBV9 to TRBJ1-2; D unclear. The CDR3 spans 13 residues. Germline-derived CDR1 and CDR2 are SGDLS and YYNGEE. Trimming removed 4 bases from V and 7 bases from J, with 14 bases in between. The CDR3 DNA follows: TGTGCCAGCAGCCCATCCGGCGGGGTTGGCTACACCTTC. Translation: CASSPSGGVGYTF.

This clone has more than one count but fewer than ten. The chain uses TRBV7-2 and TRBJ1-1; 8 bases match TRBD1. This CDR3 contains 14 residues. Germline V CDR1 and CDR2: SGHTA, FQGNSA. Losses at the gene ends were 6 bases for V and 0 bases for J; bases not matched to a gene: 3. The CDR3 spells CASSRDRMNTEAFF. In nucleotides, the CDR3 is TGTGCCAGCAGTCGGGACAGGATGAACACTGAAGCTTTCTTT. Full variable domain (rest looked up from reference TRBV7-2 and TRBJ1-1): GAGVSQSPSNKVTEKGKDVELRCDPISGHTALYWYRQSLGQGLEFLIYFQGNSAPDKSGLPSDRFSAERTGGSVSTLTIQRTQQEDSAVYLCASSRDRMNTEAFFGQGTRLTVV.

The chain links TRBV2 to TRBJ1-2, with D possibly being TRBD1 (5 bases). CDR1 and CDR2 from the germline V gene are SNHLY and FYNNEI. The CDR3 consists of 14 residues. The V and J ends lost 10 bases and 3 bases respectively, with 18 bases between them. The CDR3 DNA reads as TGTGCCACCGAGCCCCGGGACTGGTACTATGGCTACACCTTC. The encoded protein is CATEPRDWYYGYTF.

The chain has TRBV10-3 and TRBJ2-1; D might be TRBD1 (5 bases). Per the germline V gene, CDR1 is ENHRY and CDR2 is SYGVKD. Between the trimmed V and J ends, which lost 9 bases and 7 bases, there was a span of 16 bases. This CDR3 region has 13 residues. CDR3 region: CAIQDTTANEQFF. In DNA form, the CDR3 reads TGTGCCATTCAGGACACCACAGCAAATGAGCAGTTCTTC.

V is TRBV13 and J is TRBJ2-7; 8 bases align to TRBD1. Germline lookup yields CDR1 PRHDT and CDR2 FYEKMQ (reference sequence). The J segment lost 0 bases and the V segment lost 4 bases, leaving 11 bases of the junction unmatched. The CDR3 sequence is 17 residues long. In nucleotides, the CDR3 is TGTGCCAGCAGCTCTGTAACAGGGGGTTGGAGCTCCTACGAGCAGTACTTC. As protein: CASSSVTGGWSSYEQYF.

The chain uses TRBV6-5 and TRBJ2-1; D is perhaps TRBD2 (6 bases). The V gene's germline CDR1 is MNHEY and CDR2 SVGAGI. The CDR3 is made up of 15 amino acids. Trimming pared 2 bases from V and 5 bases from J, leaving 13 bases between. The CDR3 bases are TGTGCCAGCAGTTACGAGGCGGGAATGGACAATGAGCAGTTCTTC. It is translated as CASSYEAGMDNEQFF.

The rearrangement uses TRBV2 and TRBJ2-3, with D possibly matching TRBD1 (6 bases). Germline CDR1 reads SNHLY; CDR2 reads FYNNEI. This CDR3 spans 15 amino acids. V was clipped by 6 bases and J by 6 bases, with 19 bases between them. The CDR3 sequence: CASRSTGWMTDTQYF. The CDR3 nucleotides read TGTGCCAGCAGGTCAACAGGGTGGATGACCGATACGCAGTATTTT.

The chain has TRBV13 and TRBJ2-3; TRBD2 is a possible D gene (6 bases). CDR3 length: 14 residues. Germline V gives CDR1 PRHDT, CDR2 FYEKMQ (reference sequence). Trimming removed 5 bases from V and 2 bases from J, with 11 bases in between. The DNA for the CDR3 is TGTGCCAGCAGCGATAGCGGCTCCACAGATACGCAGTATTTT. Amino acids: CASSDSGSTDTQYF.

CDR3: CASRGMGRPSTDTQYF. In DNA, the CDR3 is TGTGCCAGCAGGGGTATGGGCCGCCCTAGCACAGATACGCAGTATTTT. The chain carries TRBV2 and TRBJ2-3; D is unresolved. The CDR3 consists of 16 residues. Germline lookup yields CDR1 SNHLY and CDR2 FYNNEI. Trimming took off 6 bases at V and 0 bases at J, with 16 bases between the two ends. Together with reference TRBV2 and TRBJ2-3, the CDR3 gives the full variable domain: EPEVTQTPSHQVTQMGQEVILRCVPISNHLYFYWYRQILGQKVEFLVSFYNNEISEKSEIFDDQFSVERPDGSNFTLKIRSTKLEDSAMYFCASRGMGRPSTDTQYFGPGTRLTVL.

V and J are TRBV6-5 and TRBJ1-2; tentative D call: TRBD1 (6 bases). Trimming cost V 6 bases and J 6 bases, with 14 bases left between them. Germline loops: CDR1 MNHEY, CDR2 SVGAGI. The CDR3 extends over 13 amino acids. CDR3 region: CASSSGAGNGYTF. The CDR3 DNA follows: TGTGCCAGCAGCTCAGGGGCAGGCAATGGCTACACCTTC.

J is TRBJ1-1 and V is TRBV9; TRBD1 is a possible D gene (6 bases). V was trimmed by 4 bases and J by 1 base, leaving 11 bases between them. Germline CDR1 reads SGDLS; CDR2 reads YYNGEE. This CDR3 has 14 residues. CDR3 residues: CASSLTGRNTEAFF. For the CDR3, the DNA is TGTGCCAGCAGCCTCACAGGGCGGAACACTGAAGCTTTCTTT.

V is TRBV9 and J is TRBJ1-2; D is possibly TRBD1 (5 bases). Trimming pared 2 bases from V and 6 bases from J, leaving 14 bases between. From germline, CDR1 is SGDLS and CDR2 YYNGEE. The CDR3 loop spans 14 amino acids. The CDR3: CASSVSGLGDGYTF. In nucleotides, the CDR3 is TGTGCCAGCAGCGTTTCCGGCTTAGGGGATGGCTACACCTTC.

The V and J genes are TRBV7-9 and TRBJ1-5; TRBD1 agrees at 7 bases. CDR1 and CDR2 from the germline V gene are SEHNR and FQNEAQ (reference sequence). The CDR3 covers 16 residues. Trimming took 1 base from V and 3 from J; bases not matched to a gene: 6. The CDR3 loop is CASSLVGRGTNQPQHF. CDR3 DNA: TGTGCCAGCAGCTTAGTGGGCAGGGGGACCAATCAGCCCCAGCATTTT.

V and J are TRBV19 and TRBJ2-7; TRBD2 matches 13 bases. From germline, CDR1 is LNHDA and CDR2 SQIVND (reference sequence). This CDR3 region has 16 residues. V dropped 5 bases and J dropped 3; count of bases not matched to a gene: 7. The CDR3 reads CASSSGGTSGNYEQYF. The CDR3 DNA reads as TGTGCCAGTAGTTCTGGTGGGACTAGCGGGAACTACGAGCAGTACTTC.

This chain uses TRBV25-1 with TRBJ2-1, with TRBD2 as a possible D gene (6 bases). V was cut by 8 bases and J by 12 bases, with 20 bases left in between. Germline CDR1 reads MGHDK; CDR2 reads SYGVNS. This CDR3 is built from 13 residues. CDR3 DNA sequence: TGTGCCAGCGCGGGACCGCGGCCCGTTTCGCAGTTCTTC. Protein product: CASAGPRPVSQFF.